This T cell receptor beta chain was obtained from a study of blood T cells in healthy people across ages. This CDR3 comprises 15 residues. The V gene's germline CDR1 is SGHVS and CDR2 FQNEAQ. J gave up 13 bases and V 1 base, and 10 bases lay outside the gene matches. This clonotype was counted only a few times. A second PCR of 7 to 11 cycles used a sample-barcoded 5' primer and a J-beta primer mix. MiXCR was run by TCRdb on the 5' RACE reads, yielding one entry per CDR3 protein. This table has 1.8 million or so distinct CDR3 sequences, about 39% appearing once. The sequenced material came from blood. The rearrangement links TRBV7-8 to TRBJ1-6, with TRBD1 matching 7 bases. This clonotype was obtained from a human donor in good health. CDR3 in DNA: TGTGCCAGCAGCTTAGGAGGGGGCCCGATCCCCCCCCTCCACTTT. Protein sequence: CASSLGGGPIPPLHF.